This is a list of T cell receptor beta chains from one sample in a study of regulatory T cells in long-lasting Graves disease. Using its own MiXCR run on the multiplex PCR reads, TCRdb lists one record per CDR3 protein. Of some 490,000 distinct CDR3 sequences in the sample, about 12% were seen once. These data were also filed under a second study, of T cells in Graves' hyperthyroidism and ophthalmopathy.

The sample consisted of peripheral blood mononuclear cells (PBMCs), taken at new diagnosis, from a patient treated with antithyroid drugs. These receptors all stem from a woman in her 30s with Graves disease. The CDR3 runs from the conserved cysteine through the conserved F or W.

TRBJ2-1 TRBV11-2 CASSPTSGSYEQFF
TRBJ2-1 TRBV10-2 CASKEREGSYNEQFF
TRBJ2-4 TRBV11-2 CASSSTGTTAKDIQYF
TRBJ1-5 TRBV20-1 CSASNTWGQGQKQPQHF
TRBJ1-1 TRBV7-7 CASSSDKNTEAFF
TRBJ2-3 TRBV20-1 CSGARSHDTQYF
TRBJ1-2 TRBV2 CASSEWAVGYGYTF
TRBJ1-2 TRBV5-1 CASSLAGEQWYGYTF
TRBJ2-3 TRBV24-1 CATSTFWADTQYF
TRBJ1-6 TRBV18 CASSPIQGSASPLHF
TRBJ1-3 TRBV24-1 CATSGPPGNTIYF
TRBJ1-5 TRBV6-2/TRBV6-3 CASSDRDRGDQPQHF
TRBJ2-1 TRBV19 CASSIAPGGRFPFF
TRBJ2-7 TRBV4-1 CASSQDPGLLYEQYF
TRBJ2-5 TRBV11-2 CASSHTPETQYF
TRBJ1-2 TRBV2 CASSEEGPSLYGYTF
TRBJ2-7 TRBV12-3/TRBV12-4 CASSFDVGAYEQYF
TRBJ2-5 TRBV4-2 CASSQGSGRIQETQYF
TRBJ2-1 TRBV12-3/TRBV12-4 CASSLGSHGGINEQFF
TRBJ1-1 TRBV30 CAWSVLWQGANTEAFF
TRBJ2-7 TRBV6-2/TRBV6-3 CASSYSGTSGRSPYEQYF
TRBJ1-2 TRBV6-1 CASRLQGALNYGYTF
TRBJ1-2 TRBV11-2 CASSSIQGWGYGYTF
TRBJ1-2 TRBV5-6 CASSLTGQGTHGYTF
TRBJ2-4 TRBV20-1 CSAISPGSNIQYF
TRBJ1-5 TRBV24-1 CATSDLHDISNQPQHF
TRBJ2-1 TRBV18 CASSPLDEQFF
TRBJ2-7 TRBV6-1 CASSPREGPSYEQYF
TRBJ2-6 TRBV5-5 CASSWDAGANVLTF
TRBJ1-5 TRBV6-2/TRBV6-3 CASTGTSNQPQHF
TRBJ2-1 TRBV5-1 CASSRTGGLYNEQFF